One sample yielded the 27 T cell receptor beta chains listed below, sequenced in a study of vaccination and CD4 T cells after COVID-19. Oncomine TCR Beta short-read sequencing was applied to DNA from cultured CD4+ T cells. TCRdb ran MiXCR on the PCR reads and lists one entry per CDR3 protein. The table has around 19,000 distinct CDR3 sequences, over 35% seen once. As for treatment: roughly 10-day PBMC culture with coronavirus spike peptide pools or control peptides (ViraFEST assay). The antigens for these receptors are not known. The input for sequencing was CD4+ T cells from blood, cultured in vitro, taken before SARS-CoV-2 vaccination. These receptors were obtained from a human donor who received a COVID-19 vaccine.

V gene TRBV24-1 combines with J gene TRBJ2-5; perhaps TRBD1 as D (6 bases). There are 13 residues in the CDR3. The germline V and J ends were trimmed by 2 bases and 6 bases, with 9 bases remaining between them. Germline V CDR1 and CDR2: KGHDR, SFDVKD. DNA of the CDR3: TGTGCCACCAGTGATTCAGGGGTACAGACCCAGTACTTC. This translates into CATSDSGVQTQYF.

This chain links TRBV20-1 with TRBJ2-5; 10 bases are shared with TRBD1. The trim removed 5 bases at V and 3 bases at J, leaving 3 bases unmatched. CDR3 length: 13 amino acids. Germline CDR1 DFQATT, CDR2 SNEGSKA (reference sequence). The CDR3 protein is CSAQGTGEETQYF. CDR3 bases: TGCAGTGCTCAAGGGACAGGGGAAGAGACCCAGTACTTC.

V gene TRBV2 combines with J gene TRBJ1-4, with D possibly matching TRBD1 (6 bases). The germline V gene has CDR1 SNHLY and CDR2 FYNNEI. This CDR3 is 22 amino acids long. Trimming cost V 4 bases and J 0 bases, with 30 bases left between them. The CDR3: CASSGPSSRTDTNGATNEKLFF. CDR3 DNA sequence: TGTGCCAGCAGTGGGCCCTCCTCTAGGACAGATACTAATGGGGCAACTAATGAAAAACTGTTTTTT. Filled out from reference TRBV2 and TRBJ1-4, the complete variable domain reads EPEVTQTPSHQVTQMGQEVILRCVPISNHLYFYWYRQILGQKVEFLVSFYNNEISEKSEIFDDQFSVERPDGSNFTLKIRSTKLEDSAMYFCASSGPSSRTDTNGATNEKLFFGSGTQLSVL.

J is TRBJ2-1 and V is TRBV19; no definite D call. Germline values: CDR1 LNHDA, CDR2 SQIVND (reference sequence). The CDR3 loop spans 14 amino acids. V was trimmed by 3 bases and J by 4 bases, leaving 10 bases between them. The CDR3 nucleotides are TGTGCCAGTAGTATGGATGTGGAATACAATGAGCAGTTCTTC. It yields the protein CASSMDVEYNEQFF.

This clonotype has a handful of counts. V and J are TRBV19 and TRBJ1-1; 7 bases agree with TRBD1. This CDR3 has 17 amino acids. In germline, CDR1 is LNHDA, CDR2 SQIVND (reference sequence). The V segment lost 2 bases and the J segment 0 bases; nucleotides outside the gene matches: 9. CDR3 sequence: CASSIRANRGLNTEAFF. The CDR3 DNA sequence: TGTGCCAGTAGTATAAGGGCGAACAGGGGATTGAACACTGAAGCTTTCTTT.

Details on this clonotype: An end of the junction does not agree with germline; a read error may underlie this. The V gene is TRBV24-1, the J gene TRBJ2-1; D is tentatively TRBD1 or TRBD2 (5 bases each). CDR1 is KGHDR, CDR2 SFDVKD, per germline. CDR3 size: 17 residues. CDR3 sequence (DNA): TGTACCACCAGTGATACGGGAACAGGTTTTAGGTATACCGAGCAGTTCTTC. This gives the protein CTTSDTGTGFRYTEQFF.

This chain's CDR3 is CSALTQRNEKLFF. The CDR3, as DNA: TGCAGTGCTCTAACACAGCGAAATGAAAAACTGTTTTTT. The chain has TRBV20-1 and TRBJ1-4; D not certain. V lost 5 bases, J lost 5 bases, and 12 bases lay in between. CDR1 DFQATT and CDR2 SNEGSKA come from the germline V gene (reference sequence). There are 13 residues in the CDR3.

This chain connects TRBV10-1 to TRBJ2-3, with TRBD2 identical over 9 bases. Per germline, CDR1 WNHNN and CDR2 SYGVQD (reference sequence). The CDR3 covers 17 residues. The junction had 7 bases not matched to a gene; V was cut back by 1 base and J by 2 bases. CDR3 DNA sequence: TGCGCCAGCAGTGAGTGGGGTAGCGGGGGATACACAGATACGCAGTATTTT. This sequence encodes CASSEWGSGGYTDTQYF.

This clonotype was picked up a small number of times. This sequence joins TRBV19 and TRBJ1-5; possible D gene TRBD1, 5 bases. Germline V gene sequence: CDR1 LNHDA, CDR2 SQIVND (reference sequence). V dropped 3 bases and J dropped 0 bases, with 12 bases sitting between them. The CDR3 is 16 amino acids. CDR3 loop: CASSIPSGSSNQPQHF. The CDR3 DNA is TGTGCCAGTAGTATTCCCTCAGGGTCTAGCAATCAGCCCCAGCATTTT. Complete variable domain (other parts from reference TRBV19 and TRBJ1-5): DGGITQSPKYLFRKEGQNVTLSCEQNLNHDAMYWYRQDPGQGLRLIYYSQIVNDFQKGDIAEGYSVSREKKESFPLTVTSAQKNPTAFYLCASSIPSGSSNQPQHFGDGTRLSIL.

This clonotype was detected only a few times. The chain uses TRBV6-1 and TRBJ1-3, with D possibly matching TRBD1 (5 bases). V shed 6 bases and J shed 4 bases, with 19 bases lying between them. There are 16 residues in the CDR3. Per germline, CDR1 MNHNS and CDR2 SASEGT. The CDR3: CASRRTSGTTGNTIYF. DNA for the CDR3: TGTGCCAGCAGGCGTACTTCCGGGACTACAGGAAACACCATATATTTT.

V gene TRBV5-6 combines with J gene TRBJ2-3, with D unresolved. Germline V gives CDR1 SGHDT, CDR2 YYEEEE. The CDR3 sequence is 13 residues long. V dropped 2 bases and J dropped 1 base, with 5 bases sitting between them. CDR3 sequence (DNA): TGTGCCAGCAGCTTCTCCGGCACAGATACGCAGTATTTT. Translating it yields CASSFSGTDTQYF. Full variable domain (remainder filled in from reference TRBV5-6 and TRBJ2-3): DAGVTQSPTHLIKTRGQQVTLRCSPKSGHDTVSWYQQALGQGPQFIFQYYEEEERQRGNFPDRFSGHQFPNYSSELNVNALLLGDSALYLCASSFSGTDTQYFGPGTRLTVL.

J is TRBJ2-7 and V is TRBV2; the D gene is possibly TRBD1 (6 bases). Germline V gives CDR1 SNHLY, CDR2 FYNNEI. The CDR3 has 15 residues. Trimming removed 6 bases at V and 3 bases at J, with 18 bases between. CDR3 sequence: CASRSSVTGHYEQYF. In DNA form, the CDR3 reads TGTGCCAGCAGATCCAGTGTGACAGGACACTACGAGCAGTACTTC.

This clonotype was seen more than once but under ten times. The chain couples TRBV20-1 to TRBJ2-5; TRBD2 agrees at 7 bases. This CDR3 contains 13 residues. J lost 4 bases, V lost 6 bases, and 8 bases had no gene match. Germline CDR1 and CDR2: DFQATT and SNEGSKA (reference sequence). CDR3 bases: TGCAGTGCCCCCCGGACGGGAGGAGAGACCCAGTACTTC. Translated: CSAPRTGGETQYF.

This clonotype is a singleton in its sample. The chain has TRBV27 and TRBJ1-1, with D tentatively TRBD1 (5 bases). V gave up 6 bases and J gave up 2 bases, with 22 bases separating them. Looked up from germline, CDR1 is MNHEY and CDR2 is SMNVEV (reference sequence). The CDR3 is made up of 17 amino acids. The CDR3 DNA follows: TGTGCCAGCAGACTGCGGGCAAAGGGGATAGTTAACACTGAAGCTTTCTTT. It specifies CASRLRAKGIVNTEAFF.

The chain joins TRBV6-4 to TRBJ2-3; TRBD1 is a possible D gene (6 bases). CDR1 and CDR2 from the germline V gene are MRHNA and SNTAGT. The CDR3 is 15 residues long. Trimming cost V 5 bases and J 0 bases, with 12 bases left between them. Here the CDR3 reads CASSPTGSSTDTQYF. The CDR3 DNA follows: TGTGCCAGCAGTCCGACAGGCTCTAGCACAGATACGCAGTATTTT.

CDR3 nucleotides: TGTGCCAGCTCACCACTTCTAGCGGGGGGACAAGAGACCCAGTACTTC. It codes for CASSPLLAGGQETQYF. The genes are TRBV18 and TRBJ2-5; TRBD2 agrees at 11 bases. CDR1 KGHSH and CDR2 LQKENI come from the germline V gene. Losses at the gene ends were 1 base for V and 2 bases for J; bases not matched to a gene: 3. The CDR3 totals 16 residues.

This chain joins TRBV9 and TRBJ2-7, with 7 nucleotides matching TRBD1. This CDR3 spans 14 amino acids. V shed 4 bases and J 4 bases; nucleotides not matched to a gene: 8. Germline V gene lookup returns CDR1 SGDLS and CDR2 YYNGEE. CDR3 DNA sequence: TGTGCCAGCAGCCCTCGACAGGGATGGTACGAGCAGTACTTC. Its protein product is CASSPRQGWYEQYF.

This rearrangement joins TRBV7-9 to TRBJ2-3; D unclear. Trimming cost V 2 bases and J 1 base, with 10 bases left between them. The CDR3 sequence is 15 residues long. The germline V gene has CDR1 SEHNR and CDR2 FQNEAQ (reference sequence). CDR3 DNA sequence: TGTGCCAGCAGCTTACCGGCAGAAGGCACAGATACGCAGTATTTT. Translation gives CASSLPAEGTDTQYF.

The rearrangement links TRBV10-1 to TRBJ2-2, with TRBD2 matching 13 bases. Germline CDR1 and CDR2: WNHNN and SYGVQD (reference sequence). This CDR3 contains 19 residues. Trimming at V came to 10 bases and at J to 0 bases, leaving 14 bases not matched to a gene. Written as DNA, the CDR3 is TGCGCCACCTTTAGAGAGGGACTAGCGGGGCACACGAACACCGGGGAGCTGTTTTTT. Translation gives CATFREGLAGHTNTGELFF.

V gene TRBV30 combines with J gene TRBJ2-7; 8 positions agree with TRBD2. The V and J ends lost 3 bases and 0 bases, in that order; junction bases with no gene match: 7. The length of the CDR3 is 15 residues. Germline V lookup: CDR1 GTSNPN, CDR2 SVGIG (reference sequence). CDR3 DNA sequence: TGTGCCTGGAGCCTAGCGGGCGAGAGCTCCTACGAGCAGTACTTC. This translates into CAWSLAGESSYEQYF.

The genes are TRBV12-3 or TRBV12-4 and TRBJ1-3; D unresolved. The CDR3 is made up of 15 amino acids. The V end was cut by 3 bases, the J end by 0 bases, with 9 bases between. CDR3 sequence reads: CASSFQEPSGNTIYF. CDR3 nucleotides: TGTGCCAGCAGTTTCCAGGAGCCCTCTGGAAACACCATATATTTT.

V is TRBV30 and J is TRBJ2-3; TRBD2 matches at 8 bases. The length of the CDR3 is 14 residues. From germline, CDR1 is GTSNPN and CDR2 SVGIG (reference sequence). The V and J ends lost 3 bases and 4 bases, in that order; junction bases with no gene match: 6. CDR3 protein: CAWRAGGGADTQYF. The CDR3 DNA sequence: TGTGCCTGGAGGGCGGGGGGAGGTGCAGATACGCAGTATTTT.

The chain combines TRBV20-1 with TRBJ2-2, with 10 nucleotides matching TRBD2. After removal of 6 bases from V and 7 bases from J, the junction contained 8 bases not matched to a gene. This CDR3 spans 14 amino acids. CDR1 is DFQATT, CDR2 SNEGSKA, per germline (reference sequence). CDR3 DNA sequence: TGCAGTGCCCAGCGGGGGGGCGGAGTCGGGGAGCTGTTTTTT. Encoded protein: CSAQRGGGVGELFF.

This clonotype was counted only a few times. The chain uses TRBV30 and TRBJ1-3; D is undetermined. The CDR3 is 13 amino acids. CDR1 GTSNPN and CDR2 SVGIG come from the germline V gene (reference sequence). Trimming removed 3 bases from V and 3 bases from J, with 9 bases in between. This CDR3 is CAWSEGDGNTIYF. As DNA, the CDR3 is TGTGCCTGGAGCGAGGGAGATGGAAACACCATATATTTT.

The chain couples TRBV5-6 to TRBJ2-6; TRBD1 matches 8 bases. Per germline, CDR1 SGHDT and CDR2 YYEEEE. V lost 1 base to trimming and J lost 0 bases; unmatched junction nucleotides: 6. This CDR3 contains 18 residues. CDR3: CASSLFSGGRSGANVLTF. CDR3 in DNA: TGTGCCAGCAGCTTGTTTTCAGGGGGCCGCTCTGGGGCCAACGTCCTGACTTTC.

The rearrangement links TRBV25-1 to TRBJ2-3; 11 bases fit TRBD2. Germline V gene sequence: CDR1 MGHDK, CDR2 SYGVNS. The junction had 4 bases not matched to a gene; V was cut back by 6 bases and J by 2 bases. The CDR3 spans 15 residues. The CDR3 reads CASRTSGVITDTQYF. The CDR3 region has the DNA TGTGCCAGCAGGACTAGCGGGGTAATCACAGATACGCAGTATTTT.

This clonotype was counted only a few times. CDR3 sequence: CASSLHRGMNTEAFF. DNA for the CDR3: TGTGCCAGCAGTTTACACAGGGGTATGAACACTGAAGCTTTCTTT. This chain uses TRBV12-3 or TRBV12-4 with TRBJ1-1, with TRBD1 matching over 7 bases. The CDR3 sequence is 15 residues long. Trimming took 2 bases from V and 0 from J; bases not matched to a gene: 3.